A selection of T cell receptor beta chains follows, all from one sample in a study of metastatic and nonmetastatic thyroid tumors. TCRdb re-analyzed the PCR reads through MiXCR. Among fewer than 20,000 clones listed, 3.5% to 4.5% were seen once. The sample taken for sequencing was tumor tissue. The receptors come from a female donor with papillary thyroid cancer or a benign thyroid nodule (not recorded which). Some clones in this sample may be carry-over from other donors' samples. Each CDR3 is given with its conserved first and last residue. D genes are given only for firm matches. Rows may omit the clone size; those that give it use once, few, many or a size class.

v_gene	abundance	d_gene	j_gene	CDR3aa	CDR3nt
TRBV28	few	TRBD1	TRBJ1-1	CASSNRGFRAFF	TGTGCCAGCAGCAACAGGGGTTTTAGGGCTTTCTTT
TRBV28	few	.	TRBJ2-7	CASSPPGAAEQYF	TGTGCCAGCAGTCCCCCCGGCGCCGCGGAGCAGTACTTC
TRBV10-2	few	TRBD1	TRBJ1-2	CASRDGGQGKIYGYTF	TGCGCCAGCAGGGACGGGGGACAGGGAAAAATCTATGGCTACACCTTC
TRBV6-1	.	TRBD2	TRBJ2-1	CASSGSGSILGSYNEQFF	TGTGCCAGCAGTGGTAGCGGGAGTATCTTAGGGTCCTACAATGAGCAGTTCTTC
TRBV28	few	.	TRBJ2-1	CASSSSPAGYNEQFF	TGTGCCAGCAGTTCAAGCCCCGCCGGTTACAATGAGCAGTTCTTC
TRBV6-1	few	.	TRBJ1-1	CASSGGRGLRGTEAFF	TGTGCCAGCAGTGGGGGCAGGGGCCTTCGAGGCACTGAAGCTTTCTTT
TRBV27	few	.	TRBJ2-3	CASSLLGPGAGTDTQYF	TGTGCCAGCAGTTTATTAGGCCCGGGGGCGGGGACAGATACGCAGTATTTT
TRBV6-2/TRBV6-3	.	TRBD1	TRBJ1-1	CASRVGTGVSYTEAFF	TGTGCCAGCAGGGTAGGGACAGGGGTATCGTACACTGAAGCTTTCTTT
TRBV10-3	.	TRBD1	TRBJ1-2	CAISSDRESYGYTF	TGTGCCATCAGCTCCGACAGGGAGTCCTATGGCTACACCTTC
TRBV7-6	few	TRBD2	TRBJ2-1	CASSPNSGSSYNEQFF	TGTGCCAGCAGCCCCAATAGCGGGAGCTCCTACAATGAGCAGTTCTTC
TRBV24-1	.	.	TRBJ1-1	CATSDSGGGNTEAFF	TGTGCCACCAGTGATTCGGGGGGAGGGAACACTGAAGCTTTCTTT
TRBV12-3/TRBV12-4	.	.	TRBJ1-6	CASSAGEVSPLHF	TGTGCCAGCAGTGCAGGGGAAGTATCACCCCTCCACTTT
TRBV6-1	.	TRBD1	TRBJ2-7	CASSEGTGGAYDQYF	TGTGCCAGCAGTGAAGGGACAGGGGGCGCCTACGATCAGTACTTC
TRBV19	medium-sized	.	TRBJ1-1	CASSLSRYRDTEAFF	TGTGCCAGTAGTCTGAGCCGGTATCGGGACACTGAAGCTTTCTTT
TRBV20-1	.	TRBD1	TRBJ2-7	CSARRDRGYHEQYF	TGCAGTGCTAGAAGGGACAGGGGGTATCACGAGCAGTACTTC
TRBV24-1	.	TRBD1	TRBJ2-1	CATSDIGQGGNEQFF	TGTGCCACCAGTGATATCGGACAGGGGGGAAATGAGCAGTTCTTC
TRBV28	many	TRBD2	TRBJ2-3	CASSLSITGTRYITDTQYF	TGTGCCAGCAGTTTAAGTATCACCGGGACTAGATACATTACAGATACGCAGTATTTT
TRBV12-3/TRBV12-4	.	.	TRBJ1-2	CASSPMVGKGNYGYTF	TGTGCCAGCAGTCCCATGGTGGGGAAGGGGAACTATGGCTACACCTTC
TRBV6-1	.	TRBD1	TRBJ1-5	CASRTGGEPQHF	TGTGCCAGCAGGACAGGGGGAGAGCCCCAGCATTTT
TRBV2	few	.	TRBJ1-1	CASKSGRNTEAFF	TGTGCCAGCAAGTCAGGGAGGAACACTGAAGCTTTCTTT
TRBV18	.	.	TRBJ2-5	CASSLGALQETQYF	TGTGCCAGCTCACTAGGGGCGCTTCAAGAGACCCAGTACTTC
TRBV11-2	.	TRBD2	TRBJ2-7	CASSLGGRGSGEQYF	TGTGCCAGCAGCTTAGGCGGGAGGGGAAGTGGCGAGCAGTACTTC
TRBV6-1	large	.	TRBJ2-7	CASRPYVAAYEQYF	TGTGCCAGCAGGCCTTATGTGGCGGCCTACGAGCAGTACTTC
TRBV6-1	few	TRBD1	TRBJ1-5	CASRPGTETQPQHF	TGTGCCAGCAGACCCGGGACAGAAACTCAGCCCCAGCATTTT
TRBV7-9	few	.	TRBJ2-7	CASSLGGGSYEQYF	TGTGCCAGCAGCTTAGGAGGGGGGTCCTACGAGCAGTACTTC
TRBV11-2	few	.	TRBJ2-2	CASSFPGFTGELFF	TGTGCCAGCAGCTTTCCGGGGTTCACCGGGGAGCTGTTTTTT
TRBV7-9	few	.	TRBJ2-2	CASSLDLAGTNTGELFF	TGTGCCAGCAGCTTAGATTTGGCGGGGACGAACACCGGGGAGCTGTTTTTT
TRBV6-1	few	.	TRBJ1-5	CASSTGPDSNQPQHF	TGTGCCAGCAGCACAGGGCCCGATAGCAATCAGCCCCAGCATTTT
TRBV30	few	.	TRBJ2-7	CACTTADSYEQYF	TGTGCCTGTACGACGGCAGACTCCTACGAGCAGTACTTC
TRBV7-2	.	.	TRBJ2-6	CASSFSVANVLTF	TGTGCCAGCAGCTTCTCTGTGGCCAACGTCCTGACTTTC